These T cell receptor beta chains were read from a single sample in a study of monozygotic twins with inflammatory bowel disease. TCRdb reworked the 5' RACE reads into one entry per CDR3 protein, no DNA. In total, the table holds more than 300,000 distinct CDR3 sequences. Material for sequencing was blood. The receptors were gathered from a human donor with ulcerative colitis or Crohn's disease, or a healthy co-twin of an affected twin (not recorded which). CDR3s include the opening cysteine and the closing phenylalanine or tryptophan. The order of the fields is J gene, CDR3 length, V gene, CDR3 protein.

>TRBJ1-1|14|TRBV7-2
CASSLETGVVVAFF
>TRBJ2-2|15|TRBV7-9
CASSLGSKNTGELFF
>TRBJ2-3|15|TRBV20-1
CSAKSGQGIADTQYF
>TRBJ2-7|14|TRBV10-3
CAITADEGSYEQYF
>TRBJ1-4|17|TRBV4-3
CASRMGTGYATNEKLFF
>TRBJ2-1|14|TRBV5-1
CASGRQGIYNEQFF
>TRBJ2-1|14|TRBV11-3
CASSLMGSYNEQFF
>TRBJ2-6|16|TRBV4-3
CASSHELNSGANVLTF
>TRBJ2-5|13|TRBV7-9
CASSTAHQETQYF
>TRBJ2-3|15|TRBV6-1
CASASQRGSTDTQYF
>TRBJ2-7|13|TRBV10-3
CASSLGSIYEQYF
>TRBJ2-5|14|TRBV6-2/TRBV6-3
CASSYTGRRETQYF
>TRBJ2-2|15|TRBV5-1
CASGSTGENTGELFF
>TRBJ2-5|13|TRBV28
CASVGGGGETQYF
>TRBJ2-1|14|TRBV7-2
CASSELDLKGEQFF
>TRBJ2-6|18|TRBV5-1
CASSPRELGNSGANVLTF
>TRBJ1-2|13|TRBV29-1
CSVEVTGNGGYTF
>TRBJ2-5|15|TRBV5-1
CASSLARLAEETQYF
>TRBJ1-1|16|TRBV11-1
CASTSGQGFANTEAFF
>TRBJ2-3|13|TRBV19
CASSMGDADTQYF
>TRBJ1-2|14|TRBV4-3
CASSQDSVNYGYTF
>TRBJ1-4|15|TRBV2
CASSEQAATNEKLFF
>TRBJ1-2|14|TRBV28
CASIPDVFGYGYTF
>TRBJ2-1|16|TRBV3-1
CASSRSSGGAYNEQFF
>TRBJ1-6|14|TRBV30
CAWSVLGLDSPLHF
>TRBJ2-2|16|TRBV24-1
CATSDPGVSNTGELFF
>TRBJ2-5|16|TRBV28
CASSAPLAGVQETQYF
>TRBJ2-3|16|TRBV27
CASSIRRGTSTDTQYF
>TRBJ1-2|13|TRBV25-1
CASSEYVLREGTF
>TRBJ2-5|14|TRBV29-1
CSVDSGRHQETQYF
>TRBJ1-5|13|TRBV10-3
CAIRGTGDQPQHF
>TRBJ1-1|14|TRBV7-4
CASSLYYWNTEAFF